Listed below are T cell receptor beta chains from one sample, sequenced in a study of blood T cell repertoires in COVID-19. Here immunoSEQ multiplex PCR was the method, and the copy in TCRdb shows in-frame clones only, minus some. The sample records roughly 140,000 clones, roughly 84% being singletons. The sequencing input was peripheral blood. The receptor source for this set is a woman in her forties or fifties in a cohort sampled during active or convalescent COVID-19. Each CDR3 is given with its conserved first and last residue. A D gene is named only where the DNA matches it firmly. Clone sizes are given selectively: once, few, many, or a class where the clone is expanded.

-,-,TRBJ1-1,TRBV7-3,TGTGCCAGCAGCTTAGGGGGCGAGAACACTGAAGCTTTCTTT,CASSLGGENTEAFF
TRBD1,few,TRBJ2-5,TRBV4-3,TGCGCCAGCAGTAGGGACAGCCAAGAGACCCAGTACTTC,CASSRDSQETQYF
-,-,TRBJ2-7,TRBV7-2,TGTGCCAGCAGCTCATTTGCGGGGCCTTCCTACGAGCAGTACTTC,CASSSFAGPSYEQYF
TRBD2,-,TRBJ2-3,TRBV10-3,TGTGCCATCAGTGAGTCGACAGCGGGGACAGATACGCAGTATTTT,CAISESTAGTDTQYF
-,-,TRBJ1-5,TRBV3-1/TRBV3-2,TGTGCCAGCAGCCAAGCGACAGAACAGCCCCAGCATTTT,CASSQATEQPQHF
-,-,TRBJ2-7,TRBV7-9,TGTGCCAGCAGCCAGGGGTCCTACGAGCAGTACTTC,CASSQGSYEQYF
-,-,TRBJ2-3,TRBV2,TGTGCCAGCAGTGATGGTAGGTCTGCGGCTACGCAGTATTTT,CASSDGRSAATQYF
-,many,TRBJ2-7,TRBV7-3,TGTGCCAGCGCCGCAGGGGATGAACGCGAGCAGTACTTC,CASAAGDEREQYF
-,-,TRBJ2-7,TRBV18,TGTGCCAGCTCACCACCCGACAGGACCTACGAGCAGTACTTC,CASSPPDRTYEQYF
-,-,TRBJ2-1,TRBV4-3,TGCGCCAGCAGCCAAGAGCGGGGCAATGAGCAGTTCTTC,CASSQERGNEQFF
-,-,TRBJ1-4,TRBV2,TGTGCCAGCAGTGAAGGGCTGTCGAATGAAAAACTGTTTTTT,CASSEGLSNEKLFF
TRBD2,-,TRBJ2-5,TRBV7-9,TGTGCCACCGACTCTAGCGGGTCCCAAGAGACCCAGTACTTC,CATDSSGSQETQYF
TRBD2,-,TRBJ2-1,TRBV7-2,TGTGCCAGCAGCTTAGTATCAGCGGGGGGCCCGTTTGCGCAGTTCTTC,CASSLVSAGGPFAQFF
TRBD2,-,TRBJ2-3,TRBV15,TGTGCCACCAGCAGAGAGGCGGGGGCAGATACGCAGTATTTT,CATSREAGADTQYF
TRBD1,-,TRBJ2-7,TRBV6-5,TGTGCCAGCAGTAATGACAGGGGGGGTGAGCAGTACTTC,CASSNDRGGEQYF
TRBD1,-,TRBJ1-5,TRBV6-2/TRBV6-3,TGTGCCAGCAGTTACGACAGGGGTGCCATCGTGGCCCAGCATTTT,CASSYDRGAIVAQHF
-,-,TRBJ1-3,TRBV7-2,TGTGCCAGCAGCTTAGCAGGGAGGGTTGGAAACACCATATATTTT,CASSLAGRVGNTIYF
TRBD1,once,TRBJ1-2,TRBV9,TGTGCCAGCACATCTTCAGGGGGCACCTATGGCTACACCTTC,CASTSSGGTYGYTF
TRBD1,once,TRBJ1-1,TRBV6-5,TGTGCCAGCAGTTACGACAGGGGGAACACTGAAGCTTTCTTT,CASSYDRGNTEAFF
TRBD2,-,TRBJ2-5,TRBV4-1,TGCGCCAGCTCCTCAAAAAAGTCTAGCGGGGAGACCCAGTACTTC,CASSSKKSSGETQYF
TRBD2,-,TRBJ2-7,TRBV6-5,TGTGCCAGCAGTCTCGAGCGGGGGCAGGACGAGCAGTACTTC,CASSLERGQDEQYF
TRBD2,few,TRBJ2-1,TRBV27,TGTGCCAGCAGTCCCCGGGGGGGCCTTTATAATGAGCAGTTCTTC,CASSPRGGLYNEQFF
TRBD1,-,TRBJ1-1,TRBV5-1,TGCGCCAGCAGCTTGGGGGACAGGGGGCACACTGAAGCTTTCTTT,CASSLGDRGHTEAFF
-,-,TRBJ2-5,TRBV11-2,TGTGCCAGCAGCTCCTTCACCGGAGAGACCCAGTACTTC,CASSSFTGETQYF
-,-,TRBJ2-3,TRBV19,TGTGCCAGTAGTCCCCGGGCAGATACGCAGTATTTT,CASSPRADTQYF
TRBD2,-,TRBJ2-5,TRBV5-5,TGTGCCAGCAGCTTGGATAGCGGGGGGGCCGTGGAAGAGACCCAGTACTTC,CASSLDSGGAVEETQYF
-,-,TRBJ1-1,TRBV5-1,TGCGCCAGCCTCGGGCCAGGCGGGGGGGACACTGAAGCTTTCTTT,CASLGPGGGDTEAFF
-,once,TRBJ2-3,TRBV2,TGTGCCAGCAGGCCCCTGACAGTGGGTAAACGCACAGATACGCAGTATTTT,CASRPLTVGKRTDTQYF
TRBD1,once,TRBJ1-2,TRBV29-1,TGCAGCGTTGAAGGAGGCCAGACAGGGGCAGGCAACGGCTACACCTTC,CSVEGGQTGAGNGYTF
-,-,TRBJ1-2,TRBV7-2,TGTGCCAGCAGCATACAGGGAAACTATGGCTACACCTTC,CASSIQGNYGYTF
-,-,TRBJ2-7,TRBV6-2/TRBV6-3,TGTGCCAGCAGCAGAACAGGTCGCGAGCAGTACTTC,CASSRTGREQYF
TRBD2,many,TRBJ2-2,TRBV5-1,TGCGCCAGCAGCCCCTCAGCGGGACGCATGACCGGGGAGCTGTTTTTT,CASSPSAGRMTGELFF
-,-,TRBJ1-4,TRBV6-5,TGTGCCAGCAGCAACAGGGAGTTAAGTGAAAAACTGTTTTTT,CASSNRELSEKLFF
TRBD2,-,TRBJ2-3,TRBV5-6,TGTGCCAGCAGCTTGAATGTCCTAGCGGGGATGGCAGATACGCAGTATTTT,CASSLNVLAGMADTQYF
-,-,TRBJ1-2,TRBV20-1,TGCAGTGCTGGAGATCAATATGGCTACACCTTC,CSAGDQYGYTF
TRBD2,-,TRBJ2-7,TRBV29-1,TGCAGCGTTAATATGGGGGGGTCCTACGAGCAGTACTTC,CSVNMGGSYEQYF
TRBD1,once,TRBJ1-4,TRBV15,TGTGCCACCGGCAAGACAGGGAACAATGAAAAACTGTTTTTT,CATGKTGNNEKLFF
-,-,TRBJ1-2,TRBV19,TGTGCCAGTAGGAAGGGGCAGTATGGCTACACCTTC,CASRKGQYGYTF
-,-,TRBJ1-1,TRBV20-1,TGCAGTGCCCCAGGCCGCCTTGAAGCTTTCTTT,CSAPGRLEAFF
TRBD1,-,TRBJ1-1,TRBV4-1,TGCGCCAGCAGCCAAGGGACAGGGGTAGGGAGGACTGAAGCTTTCTTT,CASSQGTGVGRTEAFF
-,few,TRBJ2-1,TRBV6-5,TGTGCCAGCAGTTACTCGAAGGCGCGGAATGAGCAGTTCTTC,CASSYSKARNEQFF
-,-,TRBJ2-5,TRBV28,TGTGCCACCCATAGTTTAACAGGTCCAGAGACCCAGTACTTC,CATHSLTGPETQYF
-,once,TRBJ1-5,TRBV4-1,TGCGCCAGCAGCCAAGTGGTAGGCAATCAGCCCCAGCATTTT,CASSQVVGNQPQHF
-,-,TRBJ1-6,TRBV12-3/TRBV12-4,TGTGCCAGCCGACAGGAGAATTCACCCCTCCACTTT,CASRQENSPLHF
TRBD1,-,TRBJ1-1,TRBV6-6,TGTGCCAGCAGTACCCAGAGACAGGGCGACACTGAAGCTTTCTTT,CASSTQRQGDTEAFF
-,-,TRBJ1-1,TRBV12-3/TRBV12-4,TGTGCCAGCAGTCCCCCCAACTCCGCGAGGGCTTTCTTT,CASSPPNSARAFF
TRBD2,-,TRBJ2-1,TRBV28,TGTGCCAGCAGTACTAGCGGGGGGCCGTATGAGCAGTTCTTC,CASSTSGGPYEQFF
TRBD1,-,TRBJ2-3,TRBV4-1,TGCGCCAGCAGCCAAGGACAAGGCAGGGGGCGCACAGATACGCAGTATTTT,CASSQGQGRGRTDTQYF
-,few,TRBJ2-1,TRBV30,TGTGCCTCCTCCCGGGGTCCGGGGTTACTCTTC,CASSRGPGLLF
TRBD2,-,TRBJ2-3,TRBV5-1,TGCGCCAGCAGTTTTCTAGCGGCTCTCACAGATACGCAGTATTTT,CASSFLAALTDTQYF
TRBD1,-,TRBJ1-2,TRBV6-5,TGTGCCAGCAGCAGGACAGGGGGCGACTATGGCTACACCTTC,CASSRTGGDYGYTF
TRBD2,-,TRBJ2-1,TRBV19,TGTGCCACCACCAGGGGCCCGGGACTAGCGGACAATGAGCAGTTCTTC,CATTRGPGLADNEQFF
-,-,TRBJ1-3,TRBV6-6,TGTGCCAGCAGTTACTCAGCTAGGACTGGAAACACCATATATTTT,CASSYSARTGNTIYF
TRBD2,-,TRBJ2-2,TRBV7-2,TGTGCCAGCAAGACGGGACTAGCGGGGACCGGGGAGCTGTTTTTT,CASKTGLAGTGELFF
TRBD1,-,TRBJ1-5,TRBV4-1,TGCGCCAGCAGCCAACCCGGGACAGGGGGGAATCAGCCCCAGCATTTT,CASSQPGTGGNQPQHF
TRBD1,-,TRBJ2-5,TRBV7-6,TGTGCCAGCAGCTTACCGCAAACCGAAGGGACAGACCAAGAGACCCAGTACTTC,CASSLPQTEGTDQETQYF
-,-,TRBJ2-1,TRBV7-8,TGTGCCAGCAACCCGATAGGCGGGACAGCGAGAGAGCAGTTCTTC,CASNPIGGTAREQFF
-,-,TRBJ1-3,TRBV4-1,TGCGCCAGCAGCCAAGTCAAGTTGGGGCTTATCTCTGGAAACACCATATATTTT,CASSQVKLGLISGNTIYF
-,-,TRBJ1-5,TRBV27,TGTGCCAGCAGTTTAGGGGAGGGCAATCAGCCCCAGCATTTT,CASSLGEGNQPQHF